These 2 T cell receptor beta chains came from one sample sequenced in a study of blood T cell repertoires in COVID-19. Profiled with immunoSEQ multiplex PCR; TCRdb holds only in-frame clones, not every one. The repertoire holds just over 250,000 clones, with over 80% as singletons. Sequencing was done on a sample of peripheral blood. These receptors came from a woman aged 70-85 years with COVID-19, enrolled during active disease.

The chain couples TRBV6-6 to TRBJ2-5; D might be TRBD1 or TRBD2, each matching 7 bases. V lost 5 bases to trimming and J lost 3 bases, with 13 bases between them. Germline loops: CDR1 MNHNY, CDR2 SVGAGI (reference sequence). CDR3 length equals 14 residues. This CDR3 reads CASSQGDYKETQYF. CDR3 nucleotide sequence: TGTGCCAGCAGTCAGGGGGACTATAAAGAGACCCAGTACTTC.

Of note for this clone: Other nucleotide sequences from this sample produce the same CDR3. The chain links TRBV18 to TRBJ1-1, with D possibly matching TRBD1 (6 bases). Germline CDR1 KGHSH, CDR2 LQKENI. With 6 bases removed from V and 1 base from J, the gap between germline ends came to 9 bases. This CDR3 region has 13 residues. Written as DNA, the CDR3 is TGTGCCAGCTCCCCGACAGGGAACACTGAAGCTTTCTTT. Protein sequence: CASSPTGNTEAFF.